Listed below are T cell receptor beta chains from one sample, sequenced in a study of T cell repertoires in cytomegalovirus infection. Using its own MiXCR run on the reads, TCRdb lists one record per CDR3 protein. The sample comprises 150,000 to 200,000 distinct CDR3 sequences, roughly 19% of which are singletons, and less than 3.5% rests with the top ten. The sequenced material came from PBMCs. The receptors stem from a human donor in good health (CMV status not recorded). Some clones in this sample may be carry-over from other donors' samples. The CDR3 runs from the conserved cysteine through the conserved F or W. Each record gives: CDR3 length, D gene, clone size, V gene, J gene, CDR3 protein, CDR3 DNA. The D gene is left open where the match is weak. Not all rows give a size; the values are once, few, many and, for expanded clones, a class.

>13|-|-|TRBV29-1|TRBJ1-2
CSVPTDSGYGYTF
TGCAGCGTCCCAACCGATTCGGGCTATGGCTACACCTTC
>14|TRBD1|-|TRBV20-1|TRBJ1-1
CSATPPTGDTEAFF
TGCAGTGCTACTCCACCGACAGGGGACACTGAAGCTTTCTTT
>15|TRBD1|-|TRBV12-3/TRBV12-4|TRBJ2-3
CASSAGQAFSDTQYF
TGTGCCAGCAGCGCCGGACAGGCCTTCTCGGATACGCAGTATTTT
>16|TRBD2|-|TRBV28|TRBJ2-3
CASSPLSGRGTDTQYF
TGTGCCAGCAGTCCCCTGAGCGGGAGAGGCACAGATACGCAGTATTTT
>14|-|few|TRBV27|TRBJ2-7
CASSPTTASYEQYF
TGTGCCAGCAGCCCTACGACTGCCTCCTACGAGCAGTACTTC
>14|-|many|TRBV7-7|TRBJ2-2
CASSLDTSTGELFF
TGTGCCAGCAGCTTGGACACCAGCACCGGGGAGCTGTTTTTT
>14|-|many|TRBV14|TRBJ2-5
CASSQGPRRETQYF
TGTGCCAGCAGCCAAGGTCCCCGGAGGGAGACCCAGTACTTC
>13|-|many|TRBV7-6|TRBJ1-1
CASSLQMNTEAFF
TGTGCCAGCAGCCTACAGATGAACACTGAAGCTTTCTTT
>15|TRBD1|many|TRBV4-3|TRBJ2-7
CASSQHPRDSYEQYF
TGCGCCAGCAGCCAGCACCCCCGGGACAGCTACGAGCAGTACTTC
>15|-|medium-sized|TRBV2|TRBJ2-5
CASSEWRSNQETQYF
TGTGCCAGCAGTGAATGGCGATCCAATCAAGAGACCCAGTACTTC
>14|-|many|TRBV7-2|TRBJ1-3
CASSSGTTGNTIYF
TGTGCCAGCAGCTCCGGGACGACTGGAAACACCATATATTTT
>16|-|-|TRBV19|TRBJ1-5
CASSSRPGTSNQPQHF
TGTGCCAGTAGTTCGCGGCCAGGGACGAGCAATCAGCCCCAGCATTTT
>15|-|many|TRBV7-2|TRBJ2-2
CASSFQSLGTGELFF
TGTGCCAGCAGCTTTCAAAGTCTAGGGACCGGGGAGCTGTTTTTT
>15|-|medium-sized|TRBV7-2|TRBJ2-1
CASSLNGGVYNEQFF
TGTGCCAGCAGCTTAAACGGTGGGGTTTACAATGAGCAGTTCTTC
>14|TRBD1|-|TRBV20-1|TRBJ2-7
CSARSWGTASEQYF
TGCAGTGCCCGCTCCTGGGGGACAGCCAGCGAGCAGTACTTC
>15|-|few|TRBV20-1|TRBJ1-5
CSASDIRESNQPQHF
TGCAGTGCTAGTGACATCCGGGAGAGCAATCAGCCCCAGCATTTT
>15|TRBD1|many|TRBV7-6|TRBJ2-3
CASSRRTGGTDTQYF
TGTGCCAGCAGCCGACGGACAGGGGGCACAGATACGCAGTATTTT
>15|TRBD2|-|TRBV6-5|TRBJ2-1
CASSRGASGGNEQFF
TGTGCCAGCAGCCGAGGGGCTAGCGGGGGGAATGAGCAGTTCTTC
>12|-|few|TRBV6-5|TRBJ1-2
CASSQVNYGYTF
TGTGCCAGCAGCCAGGTTAACTATGGCTACACCTTC
>18|-|few|TRBV7-2|TRBJ1-3
CASSLDRGFTGLGNTIYF
TGTGCCAGCAGCTTAGATCGGGGGTTTACAGGGCTCGGAAACACCATATATTTT
>16|TRBD2|-|TRBV5-4|TRBJ2-3
CASSPGTSGSQRTQYF
TGTGCCAGCAGCCCTGGGACTAGCGGGAGCCAGCGTACGCAGTATTTT
>14|-|many|TRBV7-2|TRBJ1-4
CASSSAGRYEKLFF
TGTGCCAGCAGCTCTGCGGGCCGCTACGAAAAACTGTTTTTT
>18|-|-|TRBV20-1|TRBJ2-5
CSARDKGRSGHNQETQYF
TGCAGTGCTAGAGATAAGGGGAGATCAGGACATAACCAAGAGACCCAGTACTTC
>14|-|many|TRBV7-2|TRBJ2-1
CASSFRGSYNEQFF
TGTGCCAGCAGCTTCCGGGGGTCCTACAATGAGCAGTTCTTC
>15|-|-|TRBV14|TRBJ1-4
CASSQDIVNGEKLFF
TGTGCCAGCAGCCAAGACATCGTGAACGGTGAAAAACTGTTTTTT
>13|-|few|TRBV29-1|TRBJ2-5
CSVVGQLGETQYF
TGCAGCGTTGTCGGACAGCTTGGGGAGACCCAGTACTTC
>12|-|few|TRBV6-1|TRBJ1-1
CASRPANTEAFF
TGTGCCAGCAGGCCGGCGAACACTGAAGCTTTCTTT
>16|-|once|TRBV7-6|TRBJ1-1
CASSLMAGRQNTEAFF
TGTGCCAGCAGCTTAATGGCAGGGCGCCAGAACACTGAAGCTTTCTTT
>13|-|few|TRBV12-3/TRBV12-4|TRBJ1-1
CASSGTGVTEAFF
TGTGCCAGCAGCGGGACCGGGGTAACTGAAGCTTTCTTT
>15|-|-|TRBV7-2|TRBJ2-2
CASPPGGTNTGELFF
TGTGCCAGCCCCCCCGGGGGTACAAACACCGGGGAGCTGTTTTTT
>15|-|-|TRBV2|TRBJ1-5
CASSLSHIGWQPQHF
TGTGCCAGCAGCCTGTCTCACATAGGATGGCAGCCCCAGCATTTT
>16|-|few|TRBV6-2/TRBV6-3|TRBJ2-1
CASSLGRVRSYNEQFF
TGTGCCAGCAGTCTCGGTCGGGTCCGCTCCTACAATGAGCAGTTCTTC
>14|-|-|TRBV20-1|TRBJ2-6
CSARAGAGANVLTF
TGCAGTGCTAGAGCGGGGGCTGGGGCCAACGTCCTGACTTTC
>15|-|few|TRBV19|TRBJ1-3
CASSMDGFSGNTIYF
TGTGCCAGTAGTATGGACGGGTTCTCTGGAAACACCATATATTTT
>14|-|few|TRBV29-1|TRBJ1-1
CSVEEPGVNTEAFF
TGCAGCGTGGAAGAACCCGGAGTTAACACTGAAGCTTTCTTT
>15|TRBD2|-|TRBV7-6|TRBJ2-5
CASSPRLAEQETQYF
TGTGCCAGCAGCCCCCGGCTAGCGGAACAAGAGACCCAGTACTTC
>15|TRBD2|-|TRBV28|TRBJ2-1
CASSLSLAGVVEQFF
TGTGCCAGCAGTTTAAGTCTAGCGGGAGTCGTTGAGCAGTTCTTC
>11|-|few|TRBV19|TRBJ1-2
CATRTNYGYTF
TGTGCCACACGGACCAACTATGGCTACACCTTC
>14|-|-|TRBV10-2|TRBJ1-2
CASSELRTKGGYTF
TGCGCCAGCAGTGAGTTACGGACAAAAGGTGGCTACACCTTC
>16|-|-|TRBV3-1|TRBJ1-5
CASSQGESREGQPQHF
TGTGCCAGCAGCCAAGGTGAGAGCAGGGAAGGGCAGCCCCAGCATTTT
>13|-|few|TRBV12-5|TRBJ1-6
CASGWTENSPLHF
TGTGCTAGTGGTTGGACAGAAAATTCACCCCTCCACTTT
>16|-|many|TRBV7-9|TRBJ1-1
CASSQGRAGTDTEAFF
TGTGCCAGCAGCCAAGGCAGGGCAGGTACGGACACTGAAGCTTTCTTT
>16|-|-|TRBV24-1|TRBJ2-2
CATSDGRAANTGELFF
TGTGCCACCAGCGATGGTAGGGCCGCGAACACCGGGGAGCTGTTTTTT
>15|-|-|TRBV7-7|TRBJ1-3
CASSFKLGEGNTIYF
TGTGCCAGCAGCTTCAAGTTAGGGGAAGGAAACACCATATATTTT
>16|TRBD1|-|TRBV7-9|TRBJ2-1
CASSLGPRGRWDEQFF
TGTGCCAGCAGCTTGGGTCCCAGGGGGCGCTGGGATGAGCAGTTCTTC
>13|TRBD1|-|TRBV29-1|TRBJ1-2
CSVEKDRGYGYTF
TGCAGCGTTGAAAAGGACAGGGGCTATGGCTACACCTTC
>16|TRBD2|-|TRBV5-4|TRBJ2-4
CASSPGLAGNKNIQYF
TGTGCCAGCAGCCCGGGACTAGCGGGAAACAAAAACATTCAGTACTTC
>14|-|many|TRBV7-2|TRBJ1-4
CASSPRRSSEKLFF
TGTGCCAGCAGCCCTAGAAGAAGCTCTGAAAAACTGTTTTTT
>13|-|-|TRBV5-3|TRBJ2-4
CASSQSRRDIQYF
TGTGCCAGCAGCCAATCAAGGCGGGACATTCAGTACTTC
>16|-|-|TRBV6-5|TRBJ1-6
CASSYGQGNYNSPLHF
TGTGCCAGCAGTTATGGTCAGGGAAATTATAATTCACCCCTCCACTTT
>14|-|-|TRBV20-1|TRBJ2-1
CSPQNRLGRGEQFF
TGCAGTCCCCAGAACCGACTAGGACGGGGTGAGCAGTTCTTC
>16|TRBD1|few|TRBV5-1|TRBJ1-2
CASSFATGAGSDGYTF
TGCGCCAGCAGCTTCGCGACAGGGGCCGGGAGTGATGGCTACACCTTC
>14|-|-|TRBV12-3/TRBV12-4|TRBJ1-2
CASSRRQDNYGYTF
TGTGCCAGCAGTCGGCGACAGGACAACTATGGCTACACCTTC
>13|-|few|TRBV2|TRBJ1-2
CASSRVLARGYTF
TGTGCCAGCAGTAGGGTCCTCGCCAGGGGCTACACCTTC
>12|-|-|TRBV20-1|TRBJ1-1
CSARVALGEAFF
TGCAGTGCTAGAGTGGCCCTTGGGGAGGCTTTCTTT
>14|-|few|TRBV6-6|TRBJ2-7
CASSYGGLTSEQYF
TGTGCCAGCAGTTACGGTGGGCTCACCTCCGAGCAGTACTTC
>14|-|-|TRBV7-9|TRBJ1-1
CASSPRRLNTEAFF
TGTGCCAGCAGCCCCCGGAGATTGAACACTGAAGCTTTCTTT
>14|-|few|TRBV2|TRBJ2-7
CASLSLARSYEQYF
TGTGCCAGCCTGAGTCTAGCGAGAAGCTACGAGCAGTACTTC
>14|TRBD1|few|TRBV3-1|TRBJ1-5
CASSQGRGAQPQHF
TGTGCCAGCAGCCAAGGCAGGGGGGCTCAGCCCCAGCATTTT
>14|-|-|TRBV6-1|TRBJ2-1
CASRGGAGNNEQFF
TGTGCCAGCCGTGGGGGGGCCGGCAACAATGAGCAGTTCTTC